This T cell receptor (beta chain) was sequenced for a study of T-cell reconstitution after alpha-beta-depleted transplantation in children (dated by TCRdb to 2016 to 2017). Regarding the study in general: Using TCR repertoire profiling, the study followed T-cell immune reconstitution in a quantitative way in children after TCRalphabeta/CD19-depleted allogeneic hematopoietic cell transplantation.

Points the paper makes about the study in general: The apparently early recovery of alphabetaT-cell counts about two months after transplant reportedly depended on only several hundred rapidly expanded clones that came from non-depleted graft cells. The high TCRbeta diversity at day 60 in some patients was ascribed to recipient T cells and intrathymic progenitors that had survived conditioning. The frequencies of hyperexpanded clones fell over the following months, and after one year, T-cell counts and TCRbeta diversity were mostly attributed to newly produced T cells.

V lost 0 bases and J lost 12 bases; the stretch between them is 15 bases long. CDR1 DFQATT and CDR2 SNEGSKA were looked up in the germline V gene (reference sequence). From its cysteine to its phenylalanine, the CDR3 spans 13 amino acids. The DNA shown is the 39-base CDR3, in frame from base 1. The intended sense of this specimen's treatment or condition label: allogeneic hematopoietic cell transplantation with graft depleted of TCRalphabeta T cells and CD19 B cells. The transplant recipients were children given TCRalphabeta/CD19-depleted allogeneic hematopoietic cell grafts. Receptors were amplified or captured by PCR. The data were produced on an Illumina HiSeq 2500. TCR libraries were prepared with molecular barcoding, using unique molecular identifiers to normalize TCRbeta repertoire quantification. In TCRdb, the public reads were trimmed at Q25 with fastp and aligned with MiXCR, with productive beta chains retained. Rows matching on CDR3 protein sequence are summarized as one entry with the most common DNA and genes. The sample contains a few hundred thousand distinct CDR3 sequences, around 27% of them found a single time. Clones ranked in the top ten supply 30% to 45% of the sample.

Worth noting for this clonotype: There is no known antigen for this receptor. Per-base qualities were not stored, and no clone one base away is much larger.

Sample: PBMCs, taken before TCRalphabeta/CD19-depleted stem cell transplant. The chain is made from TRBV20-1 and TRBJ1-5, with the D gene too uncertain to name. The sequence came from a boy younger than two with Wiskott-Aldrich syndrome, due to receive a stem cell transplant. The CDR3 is CSARDNRDLVQHF. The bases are TGCAGTGCTAGAGATAACCGGGATCTGGTCCAGCATTTT.